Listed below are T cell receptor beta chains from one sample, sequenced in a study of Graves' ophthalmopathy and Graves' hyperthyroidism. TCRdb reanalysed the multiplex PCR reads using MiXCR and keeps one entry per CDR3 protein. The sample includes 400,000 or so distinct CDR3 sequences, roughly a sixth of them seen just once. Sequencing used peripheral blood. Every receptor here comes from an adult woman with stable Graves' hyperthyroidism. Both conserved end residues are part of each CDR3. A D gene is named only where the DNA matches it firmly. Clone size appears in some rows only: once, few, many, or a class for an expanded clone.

CDR3 DNA: TGCAGTGCCCCCTCCGGGACCGTCAAAAACATTAAGTACTTC
CDR3 protein: CSAPSGTVKNIKYF
J gene: TRBJ2-4
clone size: few
D gene: -
V gene: TRBV20-1

CDR3 DNA: TGTGCCAGCAGCGACCCGAGGACAGGGCAAACCGGGGAGCTGTTTTTT
CDR3 protein: CASSDPRTGQTGELFF
J gene: TRBJ2-2
clone size: few
D gene: TRBD1
V gene: TRBV9

CDR3 DNA: TGTGCCAGCAGTTACCCTTCAACGCCGAAAAAGGGTAGGAACACCATATATTTT
CDR3 protein: CASSYPSTPKKGRNTIYF
J gene: TRBJ1-3
clone size: few
D gene: -
V gene: TRBV6-2/TRBV6-3

CDR3 DNA: TGTGCCAGCAGTCAGGGACAGGGATTAGGAAACACCATATATTTT
CDR3 protein: CASSQGQGLGNTIYF
J gene: TRBJ1-3
clone size: -
D gene: TRBD1
V gene: TRBV6-1

CDR3 DNA: TGTGCCAGCAGCCCGGCCGGGACCGCGAACCGGGGCGAGCAGTACTTC
CDR3 protein: CASSPAGTANRGEQYF
J gene: TRBJ2-7
clone size: many
D gene: -
V gene: TRBV7-8

CDR3 DNA: TGTGCCAGTAGTATAGATGCGGGAGGATACGAGCAGTACTTC
CDR3 protein: CASSIDAGGYEQYF
J gene: TRBJ2-7
clone size: many
D gene: TRBD2
V gene: TRBV19

CDR3 DNA: TGCAGTGCCGCACACCGGGACAGGGAGACCCAGTACTTC
CDR3 protein: CSAAHRDRETQYF
J gene: TRBJ2-5
clone size: many
D gene: TRBD1
V gene: TRBV20-1

CDR3 DNA: TGCGCCAGCAGCTTGGTGGAGGGCTATGGCTACACCTTC
CDR3 protein: CASSLVEGYGYTF
J gene: TRBJ1-2
clone size: many
D gene: -
V gene: TRBV5-1

CDR3 DNA: TGTGCTAGTGGTCCGGGGGACAGACCTAACTATGGCTACACCTTC
CDR3 protein: CASGPGDRPNYGYTF
J gene: TRBJ1-2
clone size: once
D gene: TRBD1
V gene: TRBV12-5

CDR3 DNA: TGTGCCAGTAAACCGGGACAGCGAAGCCAAGAGACCCAGTACTTC
CDR3 protein: CASKPGQRSQETQYF
J gene: TRBJ2-5
clone size: -
D gene: TRBD1
V gene: TRBV7-9

CDR3 DNA: TGCAGTGCTAGATACAGGGAAATTGAAGCTTTCTTT
CDR3 protein: CSARYREIEAFF
J gene: TRBJ1-1
clone size: -
D gene: -
V gene: TRBV20-1

CDR3 DNA: TGTGCCAGCAGCGTAGCGGCAGGTGACGAGACCCAGTACTTC
CDR3 protein: CASSVAAGDETQYF
J gene: TRBJ2-5
clone size: many
D gene: -
V gene: TRBV9

CDR3 DNA: TGTGCCAGCAGTGAAGGGGGGGCTGTAGGGGAGACCCAGTACTTC
CDR3 protein: CASSEGGAVGETQYF
J gene: TRBJ2-5
clone size: many
D gene: -
V gene: TRBV6-1

CDR3 DNA: TGTGCCAGCAGTTCCACACCTAACCAACAAGAGACCCAGTACTTC
CDR3 protein: CASSSTPNQQETQYF
J gene: TRBJ2-5
clone size: many
D gene: -
V gene: TRBV27

CDR3 DNA: TGTGCCAGCAGCCATCTAGCGGGACCCTACGAGCAGTACTTC
CDR3 protein: CASSHLAGPYEQYF
J gene: TRBJ2-7
clone size: many
D gene: TRBD2
V gene: TRBV12-3/TRBV12-4

CDR3 DNA: TGTGCCAGCAGCTATAGGACAGACAATGATGGCTACACCTTC
CDR3 protein: CASSYRTDNDGYTF
J gene: TRBJ1-2
clone size: -
D gene: -
V gene: TRBV6-5

CDR3 DNA: TGTGCCAGCAGCGTAACGGACATAGACTTCCGTAACTATGGCTACACCTTC
CDR3 protein: CASSVTDIDFRNYGYTF
J gene: TRBJ1-2
clone size: many
D gene: -
V gene: TRBV7-2

CDR3 DNA: TGCAGTGCTAGAGATGGGACAAAATTGAGTACTGAAGCTTTCTTT
CDR3 protein: CSARDGTKLSTEAFF
J gene: TRBJ1-1
clone size: many
D gene: -
V gene: TRBV20-1

CDR3 DNA: TGCGCCAGCAGCTTGTTCATGACAGATATGAACACTGAAGCTTTCTTT
CDR3 protein: CASSLFMTDMNTEAFF
J gene: TRBJ1-1
clone size: many
D gene: -
V gene: TRBV5-1

CDR3 DNA: TGTGCCAGCAGTACCGACAGGGAGAGCTCCTACGAGCAGTACTTC
CDR3 protein: CASSTDRESSYEQYF
J gene: TRBJ2-7
clone size: many
D gene: TRBD1
V gene: TRBV12-3/TRBV12-4

CDR3 DNA: TGTGCCAGCAGTGACTCGGGGACAAACGGCCAGCATTTT
CDR3 protein: CASSDSGTNGQHF
J gene: TRBJ1-5
clone size: many
D gene: -
V gene: TRBV6-5

CDR3 DNA: TGTGCCAGCAGGGGCTTGCGGATCCAAGAGACCCAGTACTTC
CDR3 protein: CASRGLRIQETQYF
J gene: TRBJ2-5
clone size: many
D gene: -
V gene: TRBV6-5

CDR3 DNA: TGTGCCAGCAGCGTAGACCAGGGTTGGGACAATGAGCAGTTCTTC
CDR3 protein: CASSVDQGWDNEQFF
J gene: TRBJ2-1
clone size: few
D gene: -
V gene: TRBV9

CDR3 DNA: TGTGCCAGCAGTGGCGGGACAGGGGTCACAGAGACCCAGTACTTC
CDR3 protein: CASSGGTGVTETQYF
J gene: TRBJ2-5
clone size: many
D gene: TRBD1
V gene: TRBV25-1

CDR3 DNA: TGTGCCAGTAGTACGACTAGCGTACAAGAGACCCAGTACTTC
CDR3 protein: CASSTTSVQETQYF
J gene: TRBJ2-5
clone size: -
D gene: TRBD2
V gene: TRBV19

CDR3 DNA: TGTGCCAGCAGCTTAGATTCCGCGGCACACACTGAAGCTTTCTTT
CDR3 protein: CASSLDSAAHTEAFF
J gene: TRBJ1-1
clone size: -
D gene: -
V gene: TRBV7-3

CDR3 DNA: TGCAGTGCTAGCAGACAAGAGACCCAGTACTTC
CDR3 protein: CSASRQETQYF
J gene: TRBJ2-5
clone size: many
D gene: -
V gene: TRBV20-1

CDR3 DNA: TGTGCCAGCAGTTTATCTTGGGAAGTGGGCATTCAGTACTTC
CDR3 protein: CASSLSWEVGIQYF
J gene: TRBJ2-4
clone size: many
D gene: -
V gene: TRBV27

CDR3 DNA: TGTGCCAGCAGCTTACAGGGGGCACACAATCAGCCCCAGCATTTT
CDR3 protein: CASSLQGAHNQPQHF
J gene: TRBJ1-5
clone size: many
D gene: TRBD1
V gene: TRBV28